Detailed here is one TCR beta chain. Which antigen it targets is not known. No base-level quality is on record; no much larger clone is a single base apart. Library generation was performed with the immunoSEQ multiplex PCR assay. For TCR sequencing, RNA was extracted from every sample and reverse transcribed into cDNA to serve as template. First-strand cDNA was synthesized with SuperScript III using a 2:1 mix of oligo-dT and random hexamers. Amplification bias was assessed with a synthetic immune receptor repertoire, and residual bias was removed computationally. On the study's bioinformatics: Raw reads were preprocessed to remove errors, and CDR3 was defined according to IMGT conventions as the region from the conserved cysteine to phenylalanine. Clonality was computed as 1 minus the Shannon entropy, with the entropy normalized by log2 of the number of productive unique TCRs. Whether scalp clones were CD4 or CD8 was inferred by matching scalp TCRbeta sequences against CD4 and CD8 repertoires sorted from blood. TCRdb took over this immuneACCESS table, retaining in-frame rearrangements with V and J assigned. Such tables are incomplete; in checked studies, under half of the missing clones stem from an unresolved V gene, and the remainder is unexplained. V, J and clone size derive from that table, while D and trimming were established from the DNA sequence. This sample comprises some 120,000 clones, about 59% of them detected only once. 5.7% of the sample is held by the ten biggest clonotypes.

The data are from a study of CD8+ T cells in alopecia areata (dated by TCRdb to the late 2010s). For the wider study: Treated patients were enrolled in an open-label pilot trial of oral tofacitinib, 5 to 10 mg twice daily, for moderate-to-severe alopecia areata. Tofacitinib was administered for 6 to 18 months, and 6 months of follow-up off drug were then conducted to assess delayed response and recurrence. In treated patients, disease severity was measured using the SALT score, which gives the percentage of scalp surface area affected. To study T cell clonal expansion in alopecia areata, the researchers applied high-throughput TCRbeta sequencing to both the C3H/HeJ mouse model and human patients. Human TCRbeta sequencing covered scalp tissue and sorted CD4+ and CD8+ peripheral blood T cells from patchy and totalis/universalis alopecia areata patients and healthy controls. Biopsies were taken from tofacitinib-treated patients at baseline and again at 4 and 24 weeks into treatment, and several of those patients also had a later scalp biopsy. Scalp clonality was compared among normal scalp (n=4), patchy alopecia areata scalp (n=8), and alopecia totalis/universalis scalp (n=8). RNA came from the PAXgene miRNA kit for fixed scalp, the miRNeasy kit for PBMCs, and the RNeasy kit for mouse skin. TCRbeta CDR3 regions were amplified by immunoSEQ multiplex PCR with 35 Vbeta forward and 13 Jbeta reverse primers.

Results the study describes overall, beyond this receptor: With tofacitinib, both scalp clonality and the number of expanded CD8+ clones among the top 100 scalp clones went down significantly. Unlike mouse skin, where gammadelta T cells dominate, normal human skin contains resident alphabeta T cells that get sequenced too, which complicates analysis of the scalp TCR repertoire. Shared TCR sequences between patients were less evident than in mice, which may be partly attributable to HLA diversity in the patient population. Higher clonality and more expanded CD8+ clones were observed in lesional scalp than in normal scalp, particularly in alopecia totalis/universalis, a finding suggestive of antigenic drive. Many expanded lesional clones persisted in scalp and blood during tofacitinib treatment, which may partly explain relapse after stopping treatment. Because the treated cohort was small and had just a single nonresponder, larger studies are needed to establish links between baseline CD8+ expansion and response.

From the cysteine up to the phenylalanine, the CDR3 has a length of 12 residues. The retained sequence is limited to the CDR3, 36 bases, with the frame set at the first base. V gives up 5 bases and J gives up 5 bases, and the segment between their germline ends measures 10 bases. CDR1 and CDR2 were assigned from the germline V gene as SQVTM and ANQGSEA. This sample's time point label indicates: approximately 4 weeks on oral tofacitinib. Explained via the paper, the treatment or condition label denotes: oral pan-JAK inhibitor, 5-10 mg twice daily. From alopecia areata patients, peripheral blood was collected along with lesional scalp punch biopsies. After PBMCs were isolated by density centrifugation and stained for CD3, CD4 and CD8, a FACSAria was used to sort CD4+ and CD8+ T cells.

The rearrangement joined TRBV29-1 to TRBJ2-4; TRBD2 is a weak D gene call, 5 bases matching. Sequenced material: CD4+ T cells sorted from blood, taken at week 4, from a patient treated with tofacitinib. This clonotype was sampled from a human donor with alopecia areata. The DNA is as follows: TGCAGCGTTCTCCGGGGTGAAAACATTCAGTACTTC. Its translation is CSVLRGENIQYF.